This entry lists 27 T cell receptor beta chains sequenced from one sample in a study of blood T cell repertoires in COVID-19. The table came from immunoSEQ multiplex PCR; TCRdb's copy has only in-frame clones and leaves some out. The table includes around 200,000 clones, 75% to 90% detected once. The sample comprised PBMCs or T cells enriched from blood (not recorded which). Receptor source: a man in his forties or fifties who had recovered from COVID-19.

Only a few counts were recorded for this clone. The chain recombines TRBV11-3 with TRBJ2-7; weak D call: TRBD1 (6 bases). Per the germline V gene, CDR1 is SGHNT and CDR2 is YENEEA. Trimming removed 5 bases from V and 1 base from J, with 12 bases in between. The CDR3 has 14 residues. Here the CDR3 DNA reads TGTGCCAGCAGCCGCGGACAGAGTTCCTACGAGCAGTACTTC. Translating gives CASSRGQSSYEQYF.

CDR3 bases: TGTGCCAGCAGCGTGGTCCTAGCGGGAGTAGGCGAGCAGTACTTC. Protein: CASSVVLAGVGEQYF. V usage is TRBV9 and J usage is TRBJ2-7; 10 nucleotides align to TRBD2. The V and J ends lost 2 bases and 6 bases, in that order; junction bases with no gene match: 8. The CDR3 extends over 15 amino acids. Germline CDR1 is SGDLS and CDR2 is YYNGEE.

The chain has TRBV6-5 and TRBJ1-5; 7 positions match TRBD1. V lost 4 bases, J lost 6 bases, and 6 bases stayed unmatched. CDR3 size: 14 residues. Germline values: CDR1 MNHEY, CDR2 SVGAGI. The CDR3 loop reads CASSWGRQGQPQHF. In DNA, the CDR3 is TGTGCCAGCAGTTGGGGCCGACAGGGTCAGCCCCAGCATTTT.

The genes are TRBV11-2 and TRBJ1-6, with 8 nucleotides matching TRBD1. This CDR3 region has 15 residues. Germline-derived CDR1 and CDR2 are SGHAT and FQNNGV. With V trimmed by 0 bases and J by 10 bases, 5 bases remained unmatched. Written as DNA, the CDR3 is TGTGCCAGCAGCTTAGATCAGGGGGCAAGGTCACCCCTCCACTTT. Protein sequence: CASSLDQGARSPLHF.

The rearrangement joins TRBV28 to TRBJ1-2; 11 bases line up with TRBD1. With V trimmed by 5 bases and J by 3 bases, 8 bases remained unmatched. This CDR3 is 16 amino acids long. Germline V CDR1 and CDR2: MDHEN, SYDVKM. In nucleotides, the CDR3 is TGTGCCAGCAGTCTGAAAAGGGACAGGGGGTACTATGGCTACACCTTC. Residues: CASSLKRDRGYYGYTF.

J is TRBJ1-6 and V is TRBV6-6, with D possibly matching TRBD1 (6 bases). CDR3 length equals 19 residues. Trimming took off 5 bases at V and 0 bases at J, with 20 bases between the two ends. Germline values: CDR1 MNHNY, CDR2 SVGAGI (reference sequence). CDR3 nucleotide sequence: TGTGCCAGCAGTCTCACACCGAGGGGGGGGAGCTCCTATAATTCACCCCTCCACTTT. It is translated as CASSLTPRGGSSYNSPLHF.

V usage is TRBV6-5 and J usage is TRBJ1-5; 7 bases match TRBD1. CDR1 and CDR2 (germline): MNHEY, SVGAGI. This CDR3 is built from 14 residues. The J segment lost 3 bases and the V segment lost 7 bases, leaving 6 bases of the junction unmatched. The CDR3 sequence: CASIGQAYNQPQHF. CDR3 sequence (DNA): TGTGCCAGCATAGGACAGGCCTACAATCAGCCCCAGCATTTT.

A single count supports this clone. The CDR3 sequence is CASGLVTWQGHEKLFF. The CDR3 nucleotides read TGTGCTAGTGGTTTGGTAACTTGGCAGGGCCATGAAAAACTGTTTTTT. The chain couples TRBV12-5 to TRBJ1-4; D might be TRBD1 (5 bases). This CDR3 spans 16 amino acids. CDR1 is LGHNT and CDR2 is FRNRAP in the germline V gene. With 0 bases removed from V and 6 bases from J, the gap between germline ends came to 14 bases.

The count of this clone is one. V usage is TRBV5-1 and J usage is TRBJ1-1; unclear D gene. Trimming left V 1 base short and J 4 bases short, with 14 bases between. The CDR3 consists of 15 residues. From germline, CDR1 is SGHRS and CDR2 YFSETQ. As DNA, the CDR3 is TGCGCCAGCAGCTTGTTATCCGGAGGTATCACTGAAGCTTTCTTT. Encoded protein: CASSLLSGGITEAFF.

The V call is TRBV3-1 (or the pseudogene TRBV3-2), the J call TRBJ1-2; 8 bases match TRBD1. Germline trimming cut 2 bases from V and 8 bases from J; bases unmatched to any gene: 7. Germline values: CDR1 LGHDT, CDR2 YNNKEL (reference sequence). The length of the CDR3 is 14 residues. CDR3 loop: CASSQTTGGFGYTF. Written as DNA, the CDR3 is TGTGCCAGCAGCCAAACAACAGGGGGGTTCGGCTACACCTTC.

J is TRBJ1-5 and V is TRBV2, with D perhaps TRBD1 (5 bases). Germline CDR1 is SNHLY and CDR2 is FYNNEI. V lost 4 bases and J lost 6, with 13 bases in between. CDR3 length equals 14 residues. The CDR3, as DNA: TGTGCCAGCAGTGGGATCCAGGGTAGTCAGCCCCAGCATTTT. Its translation is CASSGIQGSQPQHF.

The chain is built from TRBV5-4 and TRBJ1-6, with TRBD1 as a possible D gene (5 bases). Trimming left V 4 bases short and J 6 bases short, with 14 bases between. Germline CDR1 is SGHNT and CDR2 is YYREEE (reference sequence). The CDR3 covers 15 residues. As DNA, the CDR3 is TGTGCCAGCAGCCTGGTCGGACAAGTTAATTCACCCCTCCACTTT. Protein: CASSLVGQVNSPLHF.

V gene TRBV5-1 combines with J gene TRBJ2-5, with a possible D match to TRBD2 (6 bases). The V and J ends lost 3 bases and 5 bases respectively, with 14 bases between them. The germline V gene has CDR1 SGHRS and CDR2 YFSETQ. This CDR3 is 14 amino acids long. CDR3 nucleotides: TGCGCCAGCAGCTCCCACCGAGGAGGGGAGACCCAGTACTTC. This codes for CASSSHRGGETQYF.

V and J are TRBV11-1 and TRBJ2-1; the D is unclear. Per germline, CDR1 SGHAT and CDR2 FQDESV (reference sequence). The V end lost 2 bases, the J end lost 5 bases, and 4 bases lay between the germline ends. This CDR3 region has 12 residues. The DNA of the CDR3 is TGTGCCAGCAGCTTACTCCACAATGAGCAGTTCTTC. It specifies CASSLLHNEQFF. Full variable domain (missing parts from reference TRBV11-1 and TRBJ2-1): EAEVAQSPRYKITEKSQAVAFWCDPISGHATLYWYRQILGQGPELLVQFQDESVVDDSQLPKDRFSAERLKGVDSTLKIQPAELGDSAMYLCASSLLHNEQFFGPGTRLTVL.

DNA of the CDR3: TGTGCCAGTAGTATAACAGCGGGGGGGCATTTTGAGCAGTTCTTC. It codes for CASSITAGGHFEQFF. The chain combines TRBV19 with TRBJ2-1, with 10 bases fitting TRBD2. This CDR3 contains 15 residues. Germline V CDR1 and CDR2: LNHDA, SQIVND (reference sequence). The junction had 7 bases not matched to a gene; V was cut back by 2 bases and J by 9 bases.

In this sample, this clone turned up once. This chain uses TRBV11-2 with TRBJ1-3, with D unresolved. The V and J ends lost 1 base and 4 bases respectively, with 5 bases between them. Germline V CDR1 and CDR2: SGHAT, FQNNGV. The CDR3 sequence is 13 residues long. The CDR3 DNA sequence: TGTGCCAGCAGCTTAGCCCGGGGAAACACCATATATTTT. Translation: CASSLARGNTIYF.

The CDR3 reads CASRPGPGNTIYF. The CDR3, as DNA: TGTGCCAGCAGACCCGGTCCTGGAAACACCATATATTTT. The chain joins TRBV2 to TRBJ1-3; no clear D. The germline V gene has CDR1 SNHLY and CDR2 FYNNEI. V lost 6 bases and J lost 2, with 8 bases in between. The CDR3 extends over 13 amino acids.

The V call is TRBV28, the J call TRBJ1-5; weak D call: TRBD1 (5 bases). The CDR3 is made up of 13 amino acids. V lost 10 bases, J lost 0 bases, and 10 bases lay in between. Germline assignment: CDR1 MDHEN and CDR2 SYDVKM. The chain's CDR3 is CAIKGYSNQPQHF. CDR3 coding DNA: TGTGCCATCAAGGGGTATAGCAATCAGCCCCAGCATTTT.

The chain recombines TRBV30 with TRBJ1-5, with D hard to call. V was clipped by 0 bases and J by 5 bases, with 11 bases between them. This CDR3 is 14 amino acids long. The germline V gene encodes CDR1 GTSNPN and CDR2 SVGIG (reference sequence). CDR3 amino acids: CAWSVGGIDQPQHF. Written as DNA, the CDR3 is TGTGCCTGGAGTGTGGGAGGGATCGATCAGCCCCAGCATTTT.

V gene TRBV5-1 combines with J gene TRBJ1-1; D perhaps matches TRBD1 (5 bases). CDR1 is SGHRS and CDR2 is YFSETQ in the germline V gene. V shed 4 bases and J shed 1 base, with 11 bases lying between them. The CDR3 runs to 14 residues. The CDR3 region is CASSPTGENTEAFF. For the CDR3, the DNA is TGCGCCAGCAGCCCCACAGGAGAGAACACTGAAGCTTTCTTT.

The rearrangement uses TRBV12-3 or TRBV12-4 and TRBJ1-2, with unresolved D. With 6 bases removed from V and 5 bases from J, the gap between germline ends came to 7 bases. The CDR3 length is 11 residues. CDR3 in DNA: TGTGCCAGCAGCCCACAGTATGGCTACACCTTC. Its translation: CASSPQYGYTF.

The DNA for the CDR3 is TGTGCCAGCACTCAGGGGGGCTATGGCTACACCTTC. This gives the protein CASTQGGYGYTF. This chain connects TRBV6-5 to TRBJ1-2; 7 nucleotides line up with TRBD1. The germline V gene has CDR1 MNHEY and CDR2 SVGAGI. V trimming: 7 bases; J trimming: 4 bases; junction bases outside the gene matches: 3. CDR3 size: 12 residues.

The chain combines TRBV11-2 with TRBJ1-1; possible D gene TRBD1, 6 bases. Germline CDR1 is SGHAT and CDR2 is FQNNGV. This CDR3 contains 14 residues. Trimming took 5 bases from V and 6 from J, leaving 16 bases between them. In DNA form, the CDR3 reads TGTGCCAGCAGCGAATATCTACAGGGATCTGAAGCTTTCTTT. It is translated as CASSEYLQGSEAFF. Based on the CDR3 plus reference TRBV11-2 and TRBJ1-1, the full variable domain is EAGVAQSPRYKIIEKRQSVAFWCNPISGHATLYWYQQILGQGPKLLIQFQNNGVVDDSQLPKDRFSAERLKGVDSTLKIQPAKLEDSAVYLCASSEYLQGSEAFFGQGTRLTVV.

V is TRBV25-1 and J is TRBJ2-1, with TRBD1 matching 11 bases. The J segment lost 4 bases and the V segment lost 7 bases, leaving 3 bases of the junction unmatched. CDR1 is MGHDK, CDR2 SYGVNS, per germline. The CDR3 has 14 amino acids. The CDR3 here is CASIGDRGYNEQFF. The CDR3 region has the DNA TGTGCCAGCATCGGGGACAGGGGGTACAATGAGCAGTTCTTC. Combining the CDR3 with reference TRBV25-1 and TRBJ2-1 gives the whole variable domain EADIYQTPRYLVIGTGKKITLECSQTMGHDKMYWYQQDPGMELHLIHYSYGVNSTEKGDLSSESTVSRIRTEHFPLTLESARPSHTSQYLCASIGDRGYNEQFFGPGTRLTVL.

The genes are TRBV9 and TRBJ1-2, with 9 positions matching TRBD1. V lost 6 bases and J lost 6; bases outside the gene matches: 6. Germline-derived CDR1 and CDR2 are SGDLS and YYNGEE. The CDR3 consists of 13 residues. CDR3 residues: CASTETGGDGYTF. In DNA form, the CDR3 reads TGTGCCAGCACCGAGACAGGGGGGGATGGCTACACCTTC. The variable domain in full, with the rest retrieved from reference TRBV9 and TRBJ1-2, is DSGVTQTPKHLITATGQRVTLRCSPRSGDLSVYWYQQSLDQGLQFLIQYYNGEERAKGNILERFSAQQFPDLHSELNLSSLELGDSALYFCASTETGGDGYTFGSGTRLTVV.

This chain connects TRBV5-1 to TRBJ1-5; D is possibly TRBD1 (5 bases). The germline V and J ends were trimmed by 0 bases and 3 bases, with 10 bases remaining between them. The germline gives CDR1 SGHRS, CDR2 YFSETQ. CDR3 length: 15 residues. CDR3 bases: TGCGCCAGCAGCTTGGGGGGACTGCTCAATCAGCCCCAGCATTTT. Protein sequence: CASSLGGLLNQPQHF. Using reference TRBV5-1 and TRBJ1-5 for the parts outside the CDR3, the full variable domain is KAGVTQTPRYLIKTRGQQVTLSCSPISGHRSVSWYQQTPGQGLQFLFEYFSETQRNKGNFPGRFSGRQFSNSRSEMNVSTLELGDSALYLCASSLGGLLNQPQHFGDGTRLSIL.

V is TRBV5-1 and J is TRBJ2-5; TRBD2 matches at 16 bases. Germline V CDR1 and CDR2: SGHRS, YFSETQ. Trimming removed 3 bases from V and 1 base from J; junction bases left unmatched: 3. The CDR3 is made up of 17 amino acids. CDR3 sequence (DNA): TGCGCCAGCAGCTCGGGACTAGCGGGGGGGTTCCAAGAGACCCAGTACTTC. As protein: CASSSGLAGGFQETQYF.